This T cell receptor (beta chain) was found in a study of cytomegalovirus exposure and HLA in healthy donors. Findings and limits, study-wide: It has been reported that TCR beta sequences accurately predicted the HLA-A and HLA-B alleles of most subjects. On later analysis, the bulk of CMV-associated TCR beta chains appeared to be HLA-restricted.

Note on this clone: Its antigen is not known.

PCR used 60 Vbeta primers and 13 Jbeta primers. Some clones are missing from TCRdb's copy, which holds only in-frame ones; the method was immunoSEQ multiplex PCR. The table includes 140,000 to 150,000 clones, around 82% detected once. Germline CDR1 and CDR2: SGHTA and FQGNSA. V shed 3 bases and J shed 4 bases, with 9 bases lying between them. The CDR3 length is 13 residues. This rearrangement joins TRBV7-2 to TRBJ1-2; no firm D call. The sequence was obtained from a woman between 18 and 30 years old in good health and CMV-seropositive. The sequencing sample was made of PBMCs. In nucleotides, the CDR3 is TGTGCCAGCAGCTTCCCTACTTCCTATGGCTACACCTTC. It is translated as CASSFPTSYGYTF.